Included here is one T cell receptor (beta chain) sequence, with context. This record belongs to a study of control samples from healthy donors and cancer patients. Sequencing was performed with immunoSEQ multiplex PCR; in TCRdb, only in-frame clones are kept and a portion is missing. The sample yields 150,000 to 200,000 clones, roughly 91% seen once. V shed 8 bases and J shed 6 bases, with 19 bases lying between them. The CDR3 is 15 residues long. Germline V CDR1 and CDR2: MNHEY, SVGAGI. The gene calls are TRBV6-5 and TRBJ1-4; D is uncertain. Source material: blood. The sequence came from a man aged 18 to 29 in good health. The CDR3 sequence: CASQVGVGRDEKLFF. The CDR3 DNA reads TGTGCCAGCCAAGTTGGGGTCGGGCGTGATGAAAAACTGTTTTTT.